What follows are 6 T cell receptor beta chains derived from one specimen sequenced in a study of regulatory T cells in long-lasting Graves disease. Time point defined: persistent/refractory GD, antithyroid drugs over 5 years with positive TRAb. RNA from PBMCs was the source of the TCR library. CDR3-region Arm-PCR and iRepertoire HTBI primers produced the TCR beta libraries. A single record per CDR3 protein comes from TCRdb applying MiXCR to the multiplex PCR reads. The sample records a few hundred thousand distinct CDR3 sequences, roughly 21% being singletons. The sequencing here drew on peripheral blood mononuclear cells (PBMCs), taken when the disease was refractory, from a patient treated with antithyroid drugs. All receptors come from a female donor with Graves disease.

This clonotype was picked up many times. The chain links TRBV28 to TRBJ2-7; D remains ambiguous. Trimming cost V 10 bases and J 0 bases, with 16 bases left between them. CDR1 is MDHEN, CDR2 SYDVKM, per germline. The CDR3 length is 14 residues. The CDR3 is CATRTQRSSYEQYF. CDR3 nucleotide sequence: TGTGCCACCCGGACCCAGCGCTCCTCCTACGAGCAGTACTTC.

This clonotype was seen only a few times. The chain uses TRBV19 and TRBJ2-7; D ambiguous. Germline assignment: CDR1 LNHDA and CDR2 SQIVND (reference sequence). Between the trimmed V and J ends, which lost 6 bases and 0 bases, there was a span of 12 bases. The CDR3 length is 14 residues. The CDR3 reads CASRTQSTSYEQYF. The CDR3 region has the DNA TGTGCCAGTAGGACACAGAGCACCTCCTACGAGCAGTACTTC.

This clonotype was observed at least ten times. This rearrangement joins TRBV27 to TRBJ1-2; perhaps TRBD1 as D (6 bases). The CDR3 contains 15 residues. The germline V gene has CDR1 MNHEY and CDR2 SMNVEV (reference sequence). V gave up 2 bases and J gave up 0 bases, with 10 bases separating them. DNA for the CDR3: TGTGCCAGCAGTTTAACCAGGGGACCTAACTATGGCTACACCTTC. This encodes CASSLTRGPNYGYTF.

This clonotype was counted ten times or more. CDR3 loop: CASSLGTGINYGYTF. The CDR3 DNA sequence: TGTGCCAGCAGCTTGGGGACAGGGATTAACTATGGCTACACCTTC. V and J are TRBV5-4 and TRBJ1-2, with 8 nucleotides matching TRBD1. Trimming removed 0 bases from V and 1 base from J; junction bases left unmatched: 2. The length of the CDR3 is 15 residues. CDR1 SGHNT and CDR2 YYREEE come from the germline V gene (reference sequence).

This clonotype was detected ten times or more. J is TRBJ1-4 and V is TRBV6-1; tentatively, D is TRBD1 (6 bases). V lost 7 bases and J lost 2, with 20 bases in between. Germline V gene sequence: CDR1 MNHNS, CDR2 SASEGT. This CDR3 has 17 amino acids. The CDR3 reads CASTEGRGVTTNEKLFF. The CDR3 DNA reads as TGTGCCAGCACCGAGGGCAGGGGAGTAACCACTAATGAAAAACTGTTTTTT.

V usage is TRBV12-3 or TRBV12-4 and J usage is TRBJ1-1; TRBD1 aligns across 7 bases. V lost 8 bases, J lost 2 bases, and 8 bases stayed unmatched. The CDR3 has 14 residues. CDR3: CASGPQGRNTEAFF. CDR3 DNA sequence: TGTGCCAGCGGGCCACAGGGGCGAAACACTGAAGCTTTCTTT.